A single sample gave rise to the 14 T cell receptor beta chains below, sequenced in a study of vaccination and CD4 T cells after COVID-19 (dated by TCRdb to about 2022). To prepare the library, PCR was applied. The reads were generated on an Illumina iSeq 100. DNA from cultured CD4+ T cells underwent TCR sequencing with the Oncomine TCR Beta short-read assay at the Johns Hopkins FTIC core. The public reads were reanalyzed by TCRdb: fastp trimming at Q25, MiXCR alignment, in-frame beta chains only. When rows share a CDR3 protein, they turn into one entry using the most common DNA and genes. This sample gives about 12,000 distinct CDR3 sequences in total; around half of them show up just once. The ten most abundant clones make up less than 20% of the sample. Reading the label with the study, this specimen's treatment or condition is: roughly 11-day PBMC culture with coronavirus spike peptide pools or control peptides (ViraFEST assay).

Their antigens remain unidentified. Sequencing used CD4+ T cells from blood, cultured in vitro. These receptors originate from a human donor who had recovered from COVID-19.

This clonotype appeared a few times. The CDR3 coding sequence is TGCAGTGCTAGCTTTGTCCAGGATAATTCACCCCTCCACTTT. It specifies CSASFVQDNSPLHF. The chain employs TRBV20-1 and TRBJ1-6; D is undetermined. The germline gives CDR1 DFQATT, CDR2 SNEGSKA (reference sequence). The CDR3 spans 14 residues. Trimming pared 3 bases from V and 5 bases from J, leaving 11 bases between.

CDR3 DNA sequence: TGCAGTGCAGCCTCCGGATCGAGCAATGAAAAACTGTTTTTT. It specifies CSAASGSSNEKLFF. This rearrangement joins TRBV20-1 to TRBJ1-4; D remains unclear. V was clipped by 6 bases and J by 5 bases, with 16 bases between them. The CDR3 extends over 14 amino acids. Per the germline V gene, CDR1 is DFQATT and CDR2 is SNEGSKA (reference sequence).

This chain joins TRBV11-3 and TRBJ2-2; 8 bases map to TRBD1. With 6 bases clipped from V and 1 base from J, the junction kept 10 bases outside the gene matches. CDR1 SGHNT and CDR2 YENEEA come from the germline V gene. The CDR3 contains 17 residues. CDR3 region: CASRGRTGTGNTGELFF. The CDR3 DNA follows: TGTGCCAGCAGAGGGCGGACCGGGACAGGGAACACCGGGGAGCTGTTTTTT.

In its sample, this clonotype was seen a few times. In nucleotides, the CDR3 is TGCAGTGCACCCAAGACAGGACGTACCTCCTACGAGCAGTACTTC. Amino acids: CSAPKTGRTSYEQYF. The genes are TRBV20-1 and TRBJ2-7; D perhaps matches TRBD1 (6 bases). The CDR3 is made up of 15 amino acids. Germline lookup yields CDR1 DFQATT and CDR2 SNEGSKA (reference sequence). Trimming left V 6 bases short and J 0 bases short, with 18 bases between.

This clonotype showed up just once. This chain joins TRBV5-1 and TRBJ2-5, with 14 bases that match TRBD2. Trimming at V came to 3 bases and at J to 1 base, leaving 2 bases not matched to a gene. The germline gives CDR1 SGHRS, CDR2 YFSETQ. CDR3 size: 16 residues. The CDR3 is CASSSGTSGSQETQYF. The CDR3 DNA follows: TGCGCCAGCAGCTCGGGGACTAGCGGGAGCCAAGAGACCCAGTACTTC.

The chain uses TRBV12-3 or TRBV12-4 and TRBJ2-5, with D tentatively TRBD1 (5 bases). The CDR3 covers 13 residues. The V end was cut by 6 bases, the J end by 1 base, with 9 bases between. In nucleotides, the CDR3 is TGTGCCAGCAGCGCCAGGGTCCAAGAGACCCAGTACTTC. Residues: CASSARVQETQYF.

V and J are TRBV20-1 and TRBJ2-7; no definite D call. The CDR3 contains 15 residues. Germline V gives CDR1 DFQATT, CDR2 SNEGSKA (reference sequence). The V end was cut by 1 base, the J end by 1 base, with 14 bases between. The CDR3 reads CSARVSAESSYEQYF. The CDR3 coding sequence is TGCAGTGCTAGAGTTTCGGCGGAATCGTCCTACGAGCAGTACTTC.

The gene calls are TRBV7-2 and TRBJ2-7; D is uncertain. The CDR3 consists of 14 residues. Trimming took off 5 bases at V and 2 bases at J, with 13 bases between the two ends. Germline V gene lookup returns CDR1 SGHTA and CDR2 FQGNSA. This chain's CDR3 is CASSPTPSPYEQYF. The CDR3 nucleotides read TGTGCCAGCAGCCCAACACCTTCCCCCTACGAGCAGTACTTC.

This clonotype has more than one count but fewer than ten. The J gene is TRBJ2-5, the V gene TRBV19; no definite D call. The V end was cut by 3 bases, the J end by 2 bases, with 7 bases between. The CDR3 is 13 amino acids. Germline lookup yields CDR1 LNHDA and CDR2 SQIVND (reference sequence). CDR3 region: CASSMNRQETQYF. In nucleotides, the CDR3 is TGTGCCAGTAGTATGAATCGGCAAGAGACCCAGTACTTC. The whole variable domain, filled in from reference TRBV19 and TRBJ2-5, reads DGGITQSPKYLFRKEGQNVTLSCEQNLNHDAMYWYRQDPGQGLRLIYYSQIVNDFQKGDIAEGYSVSREKKESFPLTVTSAQKNPTAFYLCASSMNRQETQYFGPGTRLLVL.

This chain joins TRBV14 and TRBJ2-6; D is uncertain. Germline-derived CDR1 and CDR2 are SGHDN and FVKESK. With 4 bases removed from V and 1 base from J, the gap between germline ends came to 5 bases. This CDR3 is built from 14 residues. This chain's CDR3 is CASSPFSGANVLTF. The CDR3 DNA reads as TGTGCCAGCAGCCCCTTTTCTGGGGCCAACGTCCTGACTTTC.

This chain links TRBV6-1 with TRBJ2-1; 10 nucleotides match TRBD1. The V segment lost 10 bases and the J segment 5 bases; nucleotides outside the gene matches: 11. The CDR3 is 15 residues long. Germline V gene data show CDR1 as MNHNS and CDR2 as SASEGT. In nucleotides, the CDR3 is TGTGCCATCAGCAAGGAGACAGGGGGCCACAATGAGCAGTTCTTC. It encodes CAISKETGGHNEQFF.

V and J are TRBV10-3 and TRBJ2-7; 8 bases line up with TRBD1. Germline V gene sequence: CDR1 ENHRY, CDR2 SYGVKD. The CDR3 sequence is 13 residues long. With V trimmed by 8 bases and J by 2 bases, 5 bases remained unmatched. Here the CDR3 reads CAIGGTGAYEQYF. In nucleotides, the CDR3 is TGTGCCATCGGTGGGACAGGAGCCTACGAGCAGTACTTC.

The chain uses TRBV12-3 or TRBV12-4 and TRBJ2-7, with no clear D. V gave up 2 bases and J gave up 2 bases, with 4 bases separating them. The CDR3 runs to 12 residues. Here the CDR3 reads CASSLKAYEQYF. The CDR3 coding sequence is TGTGCCAGCAGTTTAAAGGCCTACGAGCAGTACTTC.

The CDR3 nucleotides read TGCAGCGTCAAACCTGGGGAGACCCAGTACTTC. The encoded protein is CSVKPGETQYF. J is TRBJ2-5 and V is TRBV29-1; no firm D call. Germline CDR1 SQVTM, CDR2 ANQGSEA. There are 11 residues in the CDR3. Trimming cost V 6 bases and J 5 bases, with 10 bases left between them. The whole variable domain, filled in from reference TRBV29-1 and TRBJ2-5, reads SAVISQKPSRDICQRGTSLTIQCQVDSQVTMMFWYRQQPGQSLTLIATANQGSEATYESGFVIDKFPISRPNLTFSTLTVSNMSPEDSSIYLCSVKPGETQYFGPGTRLLVL.